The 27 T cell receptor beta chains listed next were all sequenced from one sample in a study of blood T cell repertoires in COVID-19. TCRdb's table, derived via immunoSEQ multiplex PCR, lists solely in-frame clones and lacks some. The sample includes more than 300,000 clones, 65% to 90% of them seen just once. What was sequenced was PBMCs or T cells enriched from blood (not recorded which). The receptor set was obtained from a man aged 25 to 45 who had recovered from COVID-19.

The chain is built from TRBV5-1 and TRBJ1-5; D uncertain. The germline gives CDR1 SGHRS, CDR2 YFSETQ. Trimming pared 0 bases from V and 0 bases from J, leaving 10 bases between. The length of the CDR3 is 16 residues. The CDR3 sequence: CASSLGPLDSNQPQHF. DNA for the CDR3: TGCGCCAGCAGCTTGGGGCCCCTAGATAGCAATCAGCCCCAGCATTTT.

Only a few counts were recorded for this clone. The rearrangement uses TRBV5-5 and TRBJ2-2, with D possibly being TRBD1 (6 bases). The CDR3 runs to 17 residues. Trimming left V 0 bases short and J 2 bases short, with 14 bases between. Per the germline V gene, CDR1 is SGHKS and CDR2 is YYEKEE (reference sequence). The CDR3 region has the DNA TGTGCCAGCAGCTTGGTCTCCCCCGGGACAAACACCGGGGAGCTGTTTTTT. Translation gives CASSLVSPGTNTGELFF.

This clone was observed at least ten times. Here the CDR3 DNA reads TGTGCCAGCAGCTTTGGGGAGGGGAACACTGAAGCTTTCTTT. This sequence encodes CASSFGEGNTEAFF. This sequence joins TRBV2 and TRBJ1-1, with D unclear. V was cut by 6 bases and J by 1 base, with 12 bases left in between. Germline V CDR1 and CDR2: SNHLY, FYNNEI. There are 14 residues in the CDR3.

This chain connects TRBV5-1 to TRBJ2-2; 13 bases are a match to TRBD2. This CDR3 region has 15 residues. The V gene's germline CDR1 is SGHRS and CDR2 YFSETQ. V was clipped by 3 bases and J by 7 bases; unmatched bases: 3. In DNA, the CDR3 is TGCGCCAGCAGCTGGACTAGCGGGAGTGGCGGGGAGCTGTTTTTT. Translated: CASSWTSGSGGELFF.

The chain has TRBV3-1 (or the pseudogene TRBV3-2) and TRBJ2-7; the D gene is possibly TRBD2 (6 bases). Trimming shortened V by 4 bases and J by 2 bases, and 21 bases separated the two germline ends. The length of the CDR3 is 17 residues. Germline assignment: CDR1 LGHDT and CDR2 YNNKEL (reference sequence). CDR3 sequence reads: CASSPIPGLRPTYEQYF. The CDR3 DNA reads TGTGCCAGCAGCCCTATTCCGGGACTCCGACCTACCTACGAGCAGTACTTC.

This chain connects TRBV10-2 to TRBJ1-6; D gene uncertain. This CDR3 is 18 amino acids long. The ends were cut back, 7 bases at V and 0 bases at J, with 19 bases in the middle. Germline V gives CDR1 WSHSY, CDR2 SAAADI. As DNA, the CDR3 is TGCGCCAGCACCCGGGGTGCGGAGGGTGGCTCCTATAATTCACCCCTCCACTTT. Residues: CASTRGAEGGSYNSPLHF.

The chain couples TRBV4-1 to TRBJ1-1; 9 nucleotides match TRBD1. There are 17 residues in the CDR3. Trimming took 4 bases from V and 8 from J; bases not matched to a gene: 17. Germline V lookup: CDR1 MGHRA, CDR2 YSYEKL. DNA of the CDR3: TGCGCCAGCAGCCGCGCGTTGTTAGGGGGACAGGGTTACGAAGCTTTCTTT. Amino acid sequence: CASSRALLGGQGYEAFF.

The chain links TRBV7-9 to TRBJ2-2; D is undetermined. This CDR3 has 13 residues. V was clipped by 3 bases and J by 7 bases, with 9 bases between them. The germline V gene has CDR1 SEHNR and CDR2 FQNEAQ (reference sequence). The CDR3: CASSFLSRGELFF. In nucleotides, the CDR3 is TGTGCCAGCAGCTTCCTCAGTCGCGGGGAGCTGTTTTTT.

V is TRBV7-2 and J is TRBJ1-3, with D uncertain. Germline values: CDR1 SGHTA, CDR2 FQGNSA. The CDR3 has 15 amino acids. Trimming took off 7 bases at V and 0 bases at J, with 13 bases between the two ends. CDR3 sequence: CASTLTAGSGNTIYF. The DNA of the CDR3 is TGTGCCAGCACCCTAACGGCAGGCTCTGGAAACACCATATATTTT.

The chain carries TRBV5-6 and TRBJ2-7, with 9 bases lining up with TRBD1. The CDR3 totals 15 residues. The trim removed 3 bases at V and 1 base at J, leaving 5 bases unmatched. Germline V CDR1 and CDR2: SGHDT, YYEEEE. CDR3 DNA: TGTGCCAGCAGCTGGCGCGGGACAGGGTCCTACGAGCAGTACTTC. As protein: CASSWRGTGSYEQYF.

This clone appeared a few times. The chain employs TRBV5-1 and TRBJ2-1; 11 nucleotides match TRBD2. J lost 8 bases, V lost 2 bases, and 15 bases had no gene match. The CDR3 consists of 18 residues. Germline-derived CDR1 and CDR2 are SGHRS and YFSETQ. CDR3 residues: CASSFRPRGTSGRDEQFF. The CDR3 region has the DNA TGCGCCAGCAGCTTCCGACCACGGGGGACTAGCGGTCGTGATGAGCAGTTCTTC.

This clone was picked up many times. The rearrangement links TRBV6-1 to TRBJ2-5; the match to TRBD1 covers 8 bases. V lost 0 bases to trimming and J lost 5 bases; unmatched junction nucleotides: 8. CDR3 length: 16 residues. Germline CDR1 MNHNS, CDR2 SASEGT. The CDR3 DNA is TGTGCCAGCAGTGAAGCAGAAGGGACAGGCGGGGAGACCCAGTACTTC. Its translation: CASSEAEGTGGETQYF.

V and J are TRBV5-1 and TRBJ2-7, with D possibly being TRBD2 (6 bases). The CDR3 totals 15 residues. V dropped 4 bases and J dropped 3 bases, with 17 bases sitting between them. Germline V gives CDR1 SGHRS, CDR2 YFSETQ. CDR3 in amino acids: CASSPTTGGNYEQYF. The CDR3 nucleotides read TGCGCCAGCAGCCCGACCACGGGCGGGAACTACGAGCAGTACTTC.

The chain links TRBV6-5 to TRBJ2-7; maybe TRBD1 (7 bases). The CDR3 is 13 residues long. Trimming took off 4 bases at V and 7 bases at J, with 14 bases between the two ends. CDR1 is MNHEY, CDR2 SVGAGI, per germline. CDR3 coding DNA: TGTGCCAGCAGTTTCAGGGGGGTCGAGGAGCAGTACTTC. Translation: CASSFRGVEEQYF.

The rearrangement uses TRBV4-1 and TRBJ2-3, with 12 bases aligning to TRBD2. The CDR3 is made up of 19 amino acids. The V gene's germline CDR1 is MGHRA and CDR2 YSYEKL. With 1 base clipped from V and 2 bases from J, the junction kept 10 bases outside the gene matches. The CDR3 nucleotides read TGCGCCAGCAGCCAAGCACAGACGACTAGCGGGGGCCCCACAGATACGCAGTATTTT. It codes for CASSQAQTTSGGPTDTQYF.

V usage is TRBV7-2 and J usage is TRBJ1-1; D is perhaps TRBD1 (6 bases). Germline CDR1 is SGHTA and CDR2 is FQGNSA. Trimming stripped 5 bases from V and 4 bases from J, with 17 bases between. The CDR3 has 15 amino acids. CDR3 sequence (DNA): TGTGCCAGCAGCCCCATCGGGGGGGGCGGCACTGAAGCTTTCTTT. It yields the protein CASSPIGGGGTEAFF. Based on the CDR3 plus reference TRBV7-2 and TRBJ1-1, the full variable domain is GAGVSQSPSNKVTEKGKDVELRCDPISGHTALYWYRQSLGQGLEFLIYFQGNSAPDKSGLPSDRFSAERTGGSVSTLTIQRTQQEDSAVYLCASSPIGGGGTEAFFGQGTRLTVV.

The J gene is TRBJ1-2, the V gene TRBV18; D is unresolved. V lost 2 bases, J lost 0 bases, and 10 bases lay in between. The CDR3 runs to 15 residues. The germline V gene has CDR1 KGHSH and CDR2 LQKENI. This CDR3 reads CASSPSRQTNYGYTF. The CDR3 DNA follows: TGTGCCAGCTCACCATCGAGGCAGACTAACTATGGCTACACCTTC.

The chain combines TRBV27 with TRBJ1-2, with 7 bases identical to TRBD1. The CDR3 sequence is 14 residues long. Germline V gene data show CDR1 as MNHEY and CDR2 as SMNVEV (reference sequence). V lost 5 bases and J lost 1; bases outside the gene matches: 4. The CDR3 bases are TGTGCCAGCAGTACAGGGGTCTTTAACTATGGCTACACCTTC. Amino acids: CASSTGVFNYGYTF.

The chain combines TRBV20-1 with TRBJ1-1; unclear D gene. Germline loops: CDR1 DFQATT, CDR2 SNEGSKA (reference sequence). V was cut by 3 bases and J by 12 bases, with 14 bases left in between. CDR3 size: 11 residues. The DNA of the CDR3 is TGCAGTGCTAGGGTTGGCCGGCGGTCTTTCTTT. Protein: CSARVGRRSFF.

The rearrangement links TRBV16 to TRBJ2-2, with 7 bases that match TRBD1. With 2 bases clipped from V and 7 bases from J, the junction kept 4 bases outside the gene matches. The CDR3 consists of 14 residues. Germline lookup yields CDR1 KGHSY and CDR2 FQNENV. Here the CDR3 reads CASSQTGEDGELFF. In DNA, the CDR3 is TGTGCCAGCAGCCAAACAGGGGAAGACGGGGAGCTGTTTTTT.

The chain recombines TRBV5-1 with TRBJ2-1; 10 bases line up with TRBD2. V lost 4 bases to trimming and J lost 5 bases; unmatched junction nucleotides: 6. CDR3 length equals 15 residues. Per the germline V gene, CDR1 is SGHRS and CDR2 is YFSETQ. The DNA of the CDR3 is TGCGCCAGCAGCCCCCGGACTAGCGGAGACAATGAGCAGTTCTTC. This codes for CASSPRTSGDNEQFF. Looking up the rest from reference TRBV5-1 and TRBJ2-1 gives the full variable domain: KAGVTQTPRYLIKTRGQQVTLSCSPISGHRSVSWYQQTPGQGLQFLFEYFSETQRNKGNFPGRFSGRQFSNSRSEMNVSTLELGDSALYLCASSPRTSGDNEQFFGPGTRLTVL.

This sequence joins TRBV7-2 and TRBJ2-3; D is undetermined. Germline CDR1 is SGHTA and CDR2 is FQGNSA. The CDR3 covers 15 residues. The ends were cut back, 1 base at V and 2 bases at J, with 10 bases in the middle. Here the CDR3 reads CASSLGFRSTDTQYF. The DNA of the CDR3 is TGTGCCAGCAGCTTAGGATTCCGGTCCACAGATACGCAGTATTTT.

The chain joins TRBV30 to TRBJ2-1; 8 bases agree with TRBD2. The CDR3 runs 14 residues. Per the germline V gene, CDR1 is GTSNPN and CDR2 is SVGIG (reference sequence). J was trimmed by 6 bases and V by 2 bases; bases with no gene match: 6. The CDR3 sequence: CAWSYSAGVNEQFF. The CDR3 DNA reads TGTGCCTGGAGTTACTCAGCGGGAGTCAATGAGCAGTTCTTC.

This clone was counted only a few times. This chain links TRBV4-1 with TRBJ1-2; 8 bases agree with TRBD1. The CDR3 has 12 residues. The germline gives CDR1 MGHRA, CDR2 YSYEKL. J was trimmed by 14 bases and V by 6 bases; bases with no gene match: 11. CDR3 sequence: CASSSIGQGETF. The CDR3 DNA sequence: TGCGCCAGCAGTTCTATTGGACAGGGCGAAACCTTC.

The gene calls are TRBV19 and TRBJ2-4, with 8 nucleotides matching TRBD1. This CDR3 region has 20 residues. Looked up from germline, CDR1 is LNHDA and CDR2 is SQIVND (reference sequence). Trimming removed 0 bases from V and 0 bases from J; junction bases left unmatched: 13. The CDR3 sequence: CASSIEGTGQTSLAKNIQYF. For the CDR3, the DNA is TGTGCCAGTAGTATAGAAGGGACAGGACAAACTTCACTAGCCAAAAACATTCAGTACTTC.

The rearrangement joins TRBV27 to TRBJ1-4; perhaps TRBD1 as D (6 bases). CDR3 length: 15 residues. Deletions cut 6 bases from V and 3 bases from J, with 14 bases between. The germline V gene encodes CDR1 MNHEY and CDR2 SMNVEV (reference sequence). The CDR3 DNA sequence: TGTGCCAGCAGAACGAACAGGGCGGCTAATGAAAAACTGTTTTTT. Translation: CASRTNRAANEKLFF. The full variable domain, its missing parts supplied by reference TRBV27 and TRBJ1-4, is EAQVTQNPRYLITVTGKKLTVTCSQNMNHEYMSWYRQDPGLGLRQIYYSMNVEVTDKGDVPEGYKVSRKEKRNFPLILESPSPNQTSLYFCASRTNRAANEKLFFGSGTQLSVL.

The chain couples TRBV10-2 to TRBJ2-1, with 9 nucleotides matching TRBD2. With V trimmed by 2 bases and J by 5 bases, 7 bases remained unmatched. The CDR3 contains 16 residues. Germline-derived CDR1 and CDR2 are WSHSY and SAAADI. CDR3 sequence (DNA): TGCGCCAGCAGTGAGGCTAGCGGGACCCCCAACAATGAGCAGTTCTTC. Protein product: CASSEASGTPNNEQFF.